Shown below are 8 T cell receptor beta chains from a single sample sequenced in a study of blood T cell repertoires in COVID-19. TCRdb's copy holds only in-frame clones and misses some; the assay was immunoSEQ multiplex PCR. The profile shows 300,000 to 400,000 clones, just over 85% of them singletons. Sample: PBMCs or T cells enriched from blood (not recorded which). The source is a woman aged 35 to 49 with acute COVID-19.

V gene TRBV10-3 combines with J gene TRBJ2-1; 9 nucleotides align to TRBD2. This CDR3 is 15 amino acids long. With 2 bases clipped from V and 4 bases from J, the junction kept 3 bases outside the gene matches. CDR1 is ENHRY, CDR2 SYGVKD, per germline. This CDR3 reads CAISEGAGGYNEQFF. The CDR3, as DNA: TGTGCCATCAGTGAGGGTGCGGGGGGGTACAATGAGCAGTTCTTC.

This chain uses TRBV29-1 with TRBJ1-2; possibly TRBD1 for D (5 bases). The CDR3 sequence is 13 residues long. With 3 bases removed from V and 8 bases from J, the gap between germline ends came to 16 bases. CDR1 and CDR2 from the germline V gene are SQVTM and ANQGSEA. Written as DNA, the CDR3 is TGCAGCGTTGACCCAGGGCTGGGAGGCGGCTACACCTTC. Residues: CSVDPGLGGGYTF.

The chain recombines TRBV5-1 with TRBJ2-3; 9 positions agree with TRBD1. The length of the CDR3 is 16 residues. V lost 3 bases, J lost 1 base, and 6 bases stayed unmatched. Germline V gene data show CDR1 as SGHRS and CDR2 as YFSETQ. DNA for the CDR3: TGCGCCAGCAGCTCAAACCACAGGGGGCGCACAGATACGCAGTATTTT. This codes for CASSSNHRGRTDTQYF.

This clone was counted a few times. This chain joins TRBV18 and TRBJ1-4, with a weak D call TRBD1 (5 bases). V was pared by 0 bases and J by 4 bases, with 9 bases between. The germline CDR1 and CDR2 sequences are KGHSH and LQKENI. This CDR3 is 15 amino acids long. In nucleotides, the CDR3 is TGTGCCAGCTCACCACCCGGGCAGGGTAATGAAAAACTGTTTTTT. Its protein is CASSPPGQGNEKLFF. The whole variable domain, remainder taken from reference TRBV18 and TRBJ1-4, is NAGVMQNPRHLVRRRGQEARLRCSPMKGHSHVYWYRQLPEEGLKFMVYLQKENIIDESGMPKERFSAEFPKEGPSILRIQQVVRGDSAAYFCASSPPGQGNEKLFFGSGTQLSVL.

The chain employs TRBV28 and TRBJ1-5; maybe TRBD1 (5 bases). Trimming stripped 8 bases from V and 6 bases from J, with 20 bases between. Per the germline V gene, CDR1 is MDHEN and CDR2 is SYDVKM. The CDR3 loop spans 15 amino acids. CDR3 nucleotide sequence: TGTGCCAGCCACCCCTTCAGGGTGGATAGTCAGCCCCAGCATTTT. Translating gives CASHPFRVDSQPQHF.

The genes are TRBV21-1 and TRBJ2-7; the DNA was not compared with TRBD1, the D call given in the table. TRBV21-1 is a pseudogene segment. The CDR3 consists of 15 residues. CDR3 region: CASSNPGQPHYEQYF. The CDR3 DNA follows: TGTGCCAGCAGCAATCCAGGACAGCCCCACTACGAGCAGTACTTC.

This chain uses TRBV28 with TRBJ2-7; unclear D gene. V was cut by 3 bases and J by 2 bases, with 20 bases left in between. Germline V gene sequence: CDR1 MDHEN, CDR2 SYDVKM. The CDR3 has 17 amino acids. The CDR3 protein is CASSFKVVGGLTYEQYF. Here the CDR3 DNA reads TGTGCCAGCAGTTTTAAAGTGGTTGGCGGCTTAACCTACGAGCAGTACTTC.

V usage is TRBV29-1 and J usage is TRBJ2-1; no clear D. This CDR3 contains 14 residues. Trimming left V 0 bases short and J 9 bases short, with 15 bases between. The V gene's germline CDR1 is SQVTM and CDR2 ANQGSEA. For the CDR3, the DNA is TGCAGCGTTGAAGACCGCGGTACCCCTATTGAGCAGTTCTTC. It translates to CSVEDRGTPIEQFF.